This TCR beta chain was recorded in a study of blood T cell repertoires in COVID-19. Germline V gene sequence: CDR1 ENHRY, CDR2 SYGVKD. Trimming at V came to 6 bases and at J to 1 base, leaving 1 base not matched to a gene. This CDR3 region has 13 residues. This clone was observed once. Different DNA sequences within this sample yield the same CDR3. Clones were read by immunoSEQ multiplex PCR, and TCRdb kept only the in-frame ones, dropping some. The sample has some 220,000 clones; 83% are singletons. Sequencing input: peripheral blood. The genes are TRBV10-3 and TRBJ1-1, with TRBD1 identical over 8 bases. This clonotype was obtained from a human donor in a cohort sampled during active COVID-19. CDR3 protein: CAISDRGNTEAFF. CDR3 bases: TGTGCCATCAGCGACAGGGGGAACACTGAAGCTTTCTTT.